This TCR beta chain came from a study of tumor-infiltrating lymphocytes in oesophageal squamous cell carcinoma (dated by TCRdb to the mid-2010s). The CDR3 runs 15 amino acids, cysteine and phenylalanine included. Just CDR3 DNA is preserved here, 45 bases in frame from base 1. Trimming takes 0 bases off V and 9 bases off J; junction bases not matched to a gene: 5. CDR1 and CDR2 (SGHTA, FQGTGA) derive from the germline V gene. Library preparation employed PCR. Sequencing instrument: Illumina HiSeq 2000. Clones were called with MiXCR by TCRdb after fastp trimmed the public reads at Q25, and only in-frame beta chains were retained. Rows are combined by CDR3 protein, so each entry shows the most common genes and DNA. This sample gives approximately 19,000 distinct CDR3 sequences in total; about 50% of them show up just once. The ten largest clonotypes hold about 20% of the sample. On this clonotype: It has no known antigen specificity. Within one base of it there is no much larger clone, and no base qualities were kept.

Sequencing used esophageal tumor tissue. The chain links TRBV7-3 with TRBJ2-1; TRBD2 agrees with 10 junctional bases. This clonotype was sampled from a male donor with esophageal squamous cell carcinoma. Here the CDR3 is given as CASSLTSGGISEQFF. The DNA is TGTGCCAGCAGCTTAACTAGCGGGGGGATCAGTGAGCAGTTCTTC.